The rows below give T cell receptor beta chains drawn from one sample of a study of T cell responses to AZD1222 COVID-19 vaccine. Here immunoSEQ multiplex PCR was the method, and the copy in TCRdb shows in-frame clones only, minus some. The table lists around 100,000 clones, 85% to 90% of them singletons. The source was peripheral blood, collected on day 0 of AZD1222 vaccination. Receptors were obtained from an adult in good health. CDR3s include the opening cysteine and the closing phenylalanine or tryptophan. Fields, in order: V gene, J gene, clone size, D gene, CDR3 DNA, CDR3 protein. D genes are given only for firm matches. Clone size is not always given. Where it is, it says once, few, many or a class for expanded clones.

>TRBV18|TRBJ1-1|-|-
TGTGCCAGCCGCCAGCTTACGAACACTGAAGCTTTCTTT
CASRQLTNTEAFF
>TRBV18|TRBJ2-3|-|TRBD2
TGTGCCAGCTCACCACTAGCGGGAGTAGAGGATACGCAGTATTTT
CASSPLAGVEDTQYF
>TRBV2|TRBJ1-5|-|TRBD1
TGTGCCAGCAGCTGGGGCGGACAGGGGAAAATCCGGCCCCAGCATTTT
CASSWGGQGKIRPQHF
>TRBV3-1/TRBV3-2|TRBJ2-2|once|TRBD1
TGTGCCAGCAGAAACAGGGGTAACACCGGGGAGCTGTTTTTT
CASRNRGNTGELFF
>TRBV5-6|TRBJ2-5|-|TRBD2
TGTGCCAGCAGCCGGGAACGGACTAGCGGGGGTCGGGGGACCCAGTACTTC
CASSRERTSGGRGTQYF
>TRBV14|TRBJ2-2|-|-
TGTGCCAGTCAAGGACAGTACACCGGGGAGCTGTTTTTT
CASQGQYTGELFF
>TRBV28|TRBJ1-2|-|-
TGTGCCAGCATGCTTGGGGGCGCCGGGAATGGCTACACCTTC
CASMLGGAGNGYTF
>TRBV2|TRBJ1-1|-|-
TGTGCCAGCAGGGCGACTCCGACAGCGAACACTGAAGCTTTCTTT
CASRATPTANTEAFF
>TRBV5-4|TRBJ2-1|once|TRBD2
TGTGCCAGCAGCAATGGACTAGCGGGAGGGGGGCAGTTCTTC
CASSNGLAGGGQFF
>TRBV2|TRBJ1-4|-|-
TGTGCCAGCAGAGATAGGGTGGCGCCTGGTGAAAAACTGTTTTTT
CASRDRVAPGEKLFF
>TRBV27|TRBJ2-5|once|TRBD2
TGTGCCAGCAGTTTAGGTGTCCTAGCGGGCGCCCAAGAGACCCAGTACTTC
CASSLGVLAGAQETQYF
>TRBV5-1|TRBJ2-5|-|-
TGCGCCAGCAGCGAACAGGGGAGGGAGACCCAGTACTTC
CASSEQGRETQYF
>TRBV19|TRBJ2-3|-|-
TGTGCCAGTAGGCGTCAAAACCGCCGGGACATGGTCGTATCAGATACGCAGTATTTT
CASRRQNRRDMVVSDTQYF
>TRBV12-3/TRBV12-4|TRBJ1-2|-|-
TGTGCCAGCAGTCCTCGTGGAGGCTATGGCTACACCTTC
CASSPRGGYGYTF
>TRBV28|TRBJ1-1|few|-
TGTGCCAGCAGTTTACTGGAGGGGTCGGGCACTGAAGCTTTCTTT
CASSLLEGSGTEAFF
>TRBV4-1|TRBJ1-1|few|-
TGCGCCAGCCGCCGCCTTTCTAACACTGAAGCTTTCTTT
CASRRLSNTEAFF
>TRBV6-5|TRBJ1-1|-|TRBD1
TGTGCCAGCAGTTTTGACAGGGTCACTGAAGCTTTCTTT
CASSFDRVTEAFF
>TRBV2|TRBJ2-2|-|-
TGTGCCAGCACCATAGTCAGGAACACCGGGGAGCTGTTTTTT
CASTIVRNTGELFF
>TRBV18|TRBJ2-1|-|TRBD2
TGTGCCAGCTCCCCTTCGCAGCGGGGGGGCGGTGATGAGCAGTTCTTC
CASSPSQRGGGDEQFF
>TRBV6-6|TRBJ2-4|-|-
TGTGCCGCTTCATCGGGGGTAGCCAAAAACATTCAGTACTTC
CAASSGVAKNIQYF
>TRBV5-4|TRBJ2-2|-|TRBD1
TGTGCCAGCAGCTTCGACAGGGGGCGCGGCACCGGGGAGCTGTTTTTT
CASSFDRGRGTGELFF
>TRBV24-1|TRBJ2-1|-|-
TGTGCCACCCGTGTAGGGGCCTCCTACAATGAGCAGTTCTTC
CATRVGASYNEQFF
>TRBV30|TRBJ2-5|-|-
TGTGCCTGGAGTAAAGGACAGCAAGAGACCCAGTACTTC
CAWSKGQQETQYF
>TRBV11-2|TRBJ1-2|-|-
TGTGCCAGCAGCCCCGAAGGTTTCGGCTACACCTTC
CASSPEGFGYTF
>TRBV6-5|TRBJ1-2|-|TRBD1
TGTGCCAGCAGTTACTCAGGGGACAGGAGTACCTATGGCTACACCTTC
CASSYSGDRSTYGYTF
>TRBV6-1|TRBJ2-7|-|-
TGTGCCAGCAGTGACCGAGGACAGAACGAGCAGTACTTC
CASSDRGQNEQYF
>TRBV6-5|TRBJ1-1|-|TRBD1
TGTGCCAGCAGTTGGGACAGGCGGACTGAAGCTTTCTTT
CASSWDRRTEAFF
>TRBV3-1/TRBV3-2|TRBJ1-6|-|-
TGTGCCAGCAGCCAAGAAGAAGCCTACCCTAATTCACCCCTCCACTTT
CASSQEEAYPNSPLHF
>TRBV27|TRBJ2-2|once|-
TGTGCCAGCAGTTCCCCCCGGGGGCTAGCCGACAGATTCACTATCACCGGGGAGCTGTTTTTT
CASSSPRGLADRFTITGELFF
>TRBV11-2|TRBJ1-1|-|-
TGTGCCAGCAGCTTAGGGCCGGCGAACACTGAAGCTTTCTTT
CASSLGPANTEAFF
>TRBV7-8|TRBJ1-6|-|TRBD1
TGTGCCAGCAGCTTTTTGGGACAGGGATTGTCGTCACCCCTCCACTTT
CASSFLGQGLSSPLHF
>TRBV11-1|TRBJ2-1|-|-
TGTGCCAGCAGCACACAGGGAGGATCCTACAATGAGCAGTTCTTC
CASSTQGGSYNEQFF
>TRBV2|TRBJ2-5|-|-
TGTGCCAGCAGGGGCACCCGAGAGACCCAGTACTTC
CASRGTRETQYF
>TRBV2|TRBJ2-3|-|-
TGTGCCAGCATCGAAGGGGCTAGCCCTAGCACAGATACGCAGTATTTT
CASIEGASPSTDTQYF
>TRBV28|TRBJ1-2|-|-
TGTGCCAGCAGTGTTTATCAGGGTCCATCCGATGGCTACACCTTC
CASSVYQGPSDGYTF
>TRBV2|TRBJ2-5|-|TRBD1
TGTGCCAGCAGTCTAGGGGGAACAGGGGGCCAAGAGACCCAGTACTTC
CASSLGGTGGQETQYF
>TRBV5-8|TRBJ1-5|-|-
TGTGCCAGCAGCTTGGAGACAGCCCAGGGTTCGCCCCAGCATTTT
CASSLETAQGSPQHF
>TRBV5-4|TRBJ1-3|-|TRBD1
TGTGCCAGCAGCGGAGGACAGGCCCGCTCTGGAAACACCATATATTTT
CASSGGQARSGNTIYF
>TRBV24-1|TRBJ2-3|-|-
TGTGCCACCAGTGAGGGGCCGGGACCGATCTTGAGTACGCAGTATTTT
CATSEGPGPILSTQYF
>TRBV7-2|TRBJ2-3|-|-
TGTGCCAGCAGCCCAGGCGTATCGATCGGCACAGATACGCAGTATTTT
CASSPGVSIGTDTQYF
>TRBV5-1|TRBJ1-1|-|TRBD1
TGCGCCAGTTCCGGACAGGGCGCGGGCACTGAAGCTTTCTTT
CASSGQGAGTEAFF
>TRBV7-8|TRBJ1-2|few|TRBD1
TGTGCCAGCAGCCCGACGGACAGGCAGAACTATGGCTACACCTTC
CASSPTDRQNYGYTF
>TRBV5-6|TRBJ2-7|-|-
TGTGCCAGCAGCCATCAACAGGTCGGGCAGTACTTC
CASSHQQVGQYF
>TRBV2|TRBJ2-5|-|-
TGTGCCAGCAGTGTACGGGTGAGAGAGACCCAGTACTTC
CASSVRVRETQYF